This T cell receptor beta chain appears in the sequencing data of a study of CD8+ T cells in alopecia areata. Overall study: Patients in the treated group were given tofacitinib by mouth, 5 to 10 mg twice a day. Percent affected scalp area, the SALT score, rated treated patients' severity. Findings and limits, study-wide: A great number of expanded lesional clones endured in scalp and blood during tofacitinib. Clonality exceeded that of normal scalp in lesional scalp, most notably in alopecia totalis/universalis.

CDR3 length: 14 residues. Germline V gives CDR1 SGHDT, CDR2 YYEEEE. Trimming took off 1 base at V and 2 bases at J, with 10 bases between the two ends. As regards this clone: The antigen remains undetermined.

TCR sequencing used cDNA made by reverse transcription of extracted RNA. Profiling relied on immunoSEQ multiplex PCR, and the TCRdb table lists in-frame clones only, not all of them. The sample yields 110,000 or so clones, roughly three fifths seen once. Described treatment: oral pan-JAK inhibitor, 5-10 mg twice daily. This sequence originates from a human donor with alopecia areata. V and J are TRBV5-6 and TRBJ2-7; a possible D gene is TRBD1 (6 bases). The specimen comprised CD4+ T cells sorted from blood, sampled at week 24, from a patient treated with tofacitinib. The DNA for the CDR3 is TGTGCCAGCAGCTTGTTCAGGGGAGCCTACGAGCAGTACTTC. Protein: CASSLFRGAYEQYF.